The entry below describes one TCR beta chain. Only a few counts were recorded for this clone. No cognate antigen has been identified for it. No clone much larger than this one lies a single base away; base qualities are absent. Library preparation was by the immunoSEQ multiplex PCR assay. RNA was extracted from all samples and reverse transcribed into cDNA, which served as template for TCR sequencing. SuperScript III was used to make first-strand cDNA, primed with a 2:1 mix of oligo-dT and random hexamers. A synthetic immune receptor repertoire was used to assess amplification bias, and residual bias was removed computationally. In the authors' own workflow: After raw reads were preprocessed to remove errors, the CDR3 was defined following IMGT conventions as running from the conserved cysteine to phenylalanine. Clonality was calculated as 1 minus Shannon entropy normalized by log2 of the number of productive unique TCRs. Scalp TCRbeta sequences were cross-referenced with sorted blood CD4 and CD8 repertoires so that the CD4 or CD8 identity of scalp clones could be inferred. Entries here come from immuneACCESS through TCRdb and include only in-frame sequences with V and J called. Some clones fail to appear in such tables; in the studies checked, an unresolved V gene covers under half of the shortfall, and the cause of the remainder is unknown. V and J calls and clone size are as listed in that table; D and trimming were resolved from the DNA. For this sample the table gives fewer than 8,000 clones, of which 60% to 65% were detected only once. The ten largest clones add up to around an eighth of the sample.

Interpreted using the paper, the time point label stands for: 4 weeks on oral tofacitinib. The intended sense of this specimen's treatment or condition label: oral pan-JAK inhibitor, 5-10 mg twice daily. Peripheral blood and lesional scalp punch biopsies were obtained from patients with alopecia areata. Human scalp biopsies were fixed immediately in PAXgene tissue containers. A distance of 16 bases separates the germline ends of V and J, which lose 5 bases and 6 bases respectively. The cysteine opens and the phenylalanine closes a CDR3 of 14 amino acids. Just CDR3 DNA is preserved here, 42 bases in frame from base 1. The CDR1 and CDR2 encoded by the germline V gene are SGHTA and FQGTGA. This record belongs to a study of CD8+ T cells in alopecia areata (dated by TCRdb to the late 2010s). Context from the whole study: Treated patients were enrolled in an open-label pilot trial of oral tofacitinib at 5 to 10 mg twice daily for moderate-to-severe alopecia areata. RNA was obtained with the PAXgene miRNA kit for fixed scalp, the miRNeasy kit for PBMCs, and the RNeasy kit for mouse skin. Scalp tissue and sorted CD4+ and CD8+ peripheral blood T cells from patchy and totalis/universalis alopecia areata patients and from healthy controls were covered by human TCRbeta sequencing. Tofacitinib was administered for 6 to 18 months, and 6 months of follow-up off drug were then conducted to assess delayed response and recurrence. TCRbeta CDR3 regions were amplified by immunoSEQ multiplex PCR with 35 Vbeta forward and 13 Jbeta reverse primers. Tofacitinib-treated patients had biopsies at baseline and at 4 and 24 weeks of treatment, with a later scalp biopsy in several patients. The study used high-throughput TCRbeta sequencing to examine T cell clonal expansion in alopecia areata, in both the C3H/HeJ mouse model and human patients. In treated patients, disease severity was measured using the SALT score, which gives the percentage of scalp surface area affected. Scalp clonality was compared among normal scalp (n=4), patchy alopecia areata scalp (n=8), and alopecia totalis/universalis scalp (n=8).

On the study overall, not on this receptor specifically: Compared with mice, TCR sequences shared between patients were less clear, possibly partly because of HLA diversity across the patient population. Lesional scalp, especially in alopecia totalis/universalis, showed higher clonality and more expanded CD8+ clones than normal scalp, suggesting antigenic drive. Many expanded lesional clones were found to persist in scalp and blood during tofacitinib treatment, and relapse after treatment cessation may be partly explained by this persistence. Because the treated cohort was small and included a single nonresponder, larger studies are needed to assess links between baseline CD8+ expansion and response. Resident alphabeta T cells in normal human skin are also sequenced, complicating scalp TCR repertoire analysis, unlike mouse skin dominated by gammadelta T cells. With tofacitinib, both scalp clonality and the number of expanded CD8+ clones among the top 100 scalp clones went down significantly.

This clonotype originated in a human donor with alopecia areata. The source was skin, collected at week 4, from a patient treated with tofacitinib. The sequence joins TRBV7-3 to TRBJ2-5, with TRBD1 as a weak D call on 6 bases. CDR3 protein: CASSPQGPAKTQYF. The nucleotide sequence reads TGTGCCAGCAGCCCCCAGGGGCCGGCGAAGACCCAGTACTTC.